One and the same sample provided the 32 T cell receptor beta chains below, sequenced in a study of identical twins. TCRdb re-derived calls from the 5' RACE reads in MiXCR, one entry per CDR3 protein. Among 1.5 million to 2 million distinct CDR3 sequences, around 29% were seen once, and the ten largest hold about 0.3%. The specimen was cord blood. The receptors were gathered from a newborn girl in good health.

This clonotype has just a few counts. The gene calls are TRBV20-1 and TRBJ2-7; 9 nucleotides align to TRBD2. CDR3 size: 14 residues. The V gene end was trimmed by 1 base and the J gene end by 2 bases; junction bases not matched to a gene: 3. The V gene's germline CDR1 is DFQATT and CDR2 SNEGSKA (reference sequence). The CDR3 spells CSARGTSATYEQYF. CDR3 nucleotides: TGCAGTGCTAGAGGGACTAGCGCAACCTACGAGCAGTACTTC.

This clonotype was counted between two and nine times. The rearrangement uses TRBV5-1 and TRBJ1-1; no reliable D call. Germline V gene lookup returns CDR1 SGHRS and CDR2 YFSETQ. The CDR3 is 14 residues long. Trimming pared 0 bases from V and 0 bases from J, leaving 6 bases between. The DNA for the CDR3 is TGCGCCAGCAGCTTGGTTTCGATGAACACTGAAGCTTTCTTT. It encodes CASSLVSMNTEAFF.

This clonotype was observed a handful of times. The rearrangement uses TRBV5-6 and TRBJ2-5, with D perhaps TRBD2 (6 bases). Gene TRBJ2-7 matches the end of the DNA better, so the J call may be wrong. Germline V gene lookup returns CDR1 SGHDT and CDR2 YYEEEE. This CDR3 is built from 15 residues. CDR3 sequence: CASSLEGLNTNEQYF. In nucleotides, the CDR3 is TGTGCCAGCAGCTTGGAGGGACTTAATACCAACGAGCAGTACTTC.

The table lists this clonotype with a few counts. The gene calls are TRBV7-2 and TRBJ2-3; TRBD2 might be the D (7 bases). V gave up 5 bases and J gave up 4 bases, with 16 bases separating them. The CDR3 is made up of 15 amino acids. Germline assignment: CDR1 SGHTA and CDR2 FQGNSA. The CDR3 DNA is TGTGCCAGCAGCCAAGGGGGGGTTATGGCAGATACGCAGTATTTT. This gives the protein CASSQGGVMADTQYF. Looking up the rest from reference TRBV7-2 and TRBJ2-3 gives the full variable domain: GAGVSQSPSNKVTEKGKDVELRCDPISGHTALYWYRQSLGQGLEFLIYFQGNSAPDKSGLPSDRFSAERTGGSVSTLTIQRTQQEDSAVYLCASSQGGVMADTQYFGPGTRLTVL.

V is TRBV5-1 and J is TRBJ1-1; 10 bases agree with TRBD1. V shed 0 bases, J shed 3 bases, and the junction held 11 bases outside the gene matches. This CDR3 is 18 amino acids long. The germline gives CDR1 SGHRS, CDR2 YFSETQ. The CDR3 bases are TGCGCCAGCAGCTTGGGTAGACAGGGGGCTAGGGAGGACACTGAAGCTTTCTTT. Translating gives CASSLGRQGAREDTEAFF.

V is TRBV24-1 and J is TRBJ2-7; no firm D call. The CDR3 runs 12 residues. Trimming left V 6 bases short and J 7 bases short, with 12 bases between. Per germline, CDR1 KGHDR and CDR2 SFDVKD. This CDR3 reads CATSRSYNEQYF. The CDR3, as DNA: TGTGCCACCAGTCGGTCCTACAATGAGCAGTACTTC.

This clonotype was seen only a few times. CDR3 protein: CASSLEGWRTYNEQYF. Written as DNA, the CDR3 is TGTGCCAGCAGCTTAGAGGGCTGGCGTACTTACAATGAGCAGTACTTC. The chain is built from TRBV11-2 and TRBJ2-1; D gene uncertain. The end of the DNA aligns better with TRBJ2-7, so the J call may be wrong. CDR1 is SGHAT and CDR2 is FQNNGV in the germline V gene. The CDR3 length is 16 residues.

The chain has TRBV5-1 and TRBJ2-1, with D tentatively TRBD2 (5 bases). This CDR3 has 15 residues. Deletions cut 3 bases from V and 6 bases from J, with 16 bases between. CDR1 and CDR2 (germline): SGHRS, YFSETQ. The CDR3 is CASSSTDSTLNEQFF. The CDR3 DNA reads TGCGCCAGCAGCTCGACGGACTCGACCCTCAATGAGCAGTTCTTC.

In this sample, this clonotype turned up a few times. This chain uses TRBV20-1 with TRBJ2-3; D is possibly TRBD2 (6 bases). This CDR3 contains 15 residues. Looked up from germline, CDR1 is DFQATT and CDR2 is SNEGSKA (reference sequence). Deletions cut 8 bases from V and 0 bases from J, with 18 bases between. The CDR3 DNA sequence: TGCAGTTCCCAAGCGGGCGGGAAGAGCACAGATACGCAGTATTTT. It encodes CSSQAGGKSTDTQYF.

The chain recombines TRBV20-1 with TRBJ2-4; unclear D gene. This CDR3 has 14 residues. CDR1 and CDR2 from the germline V gene are DFQATT and SNEGSKA (reference sequence). The V gene lost 3 bases and the J gene lost 0 bases, with 9 bases spanning the gap. In DNA form, the CDR3 reads TGCAGTGCTAGGTCTAGTCTAGCCAAAAACATTCAGTACTTC. As protein: CSARSSLAKNIQYF.

In its sample, this clonotype was seen a few times. The chain joins TRBV27 to TRBJ1-2; D is undetermined. Trimming took off 3 bases at V and 6 bases at J, with 11 bases between the two ends. There are 13 residues in the CDR3. Germline CDR1 MNHEY, CDR2 SMNVEV (reference sequence). DNA for the CDR3: TGTGCCAGCAGTTTCGGAGGAACCCATGGCTACACCTTC. Translated, it gives CASSFGGTHGYTF.

This sequence joins TRBV7-9 and TRBJ2-5; D is uncertain. The J call could be wrong; TRBJ2-7 is a better fit for the DNA end. CDR1 is SEHNR and CDR2 is FQNEAQ in the germline V gene (reference sequence). CDR3 length: 14 residues. As DNA, the CDR3 is TGTGCCAGCAGCTTAAACTGGCAGTACGACGAGCAGTACTTC. Protein: CASSLNWQYDEQYF.

The chain employs TRBV6-5 and TRBJ2-2, with TRBD2 identical over 9 bases. The CDR3 extends over 12 amino acids. Germline lookup yields CDR1 MNHEY and CDR2 SVGAGI. The CDR3 loop reads CSLTSGTGELFF. The CDR3 nucleotides are TGTTCGCTGACTAGCGGCACCGGGGAGCTGTTTTTT.

The chain employs TRBV10-3 and TRBJ2-1, with 10 bases identical to TRBD2. This CDR3 spans 15 amino acids. Germline CDR1 reads ENHRY; CDR2 reads SYGVKD. The trim removed 4 bases at V and 8 bases at J, leaving 8 bases unmatched. The CDR3 spells CAISGGLAGADEQFF. CDR3 DNA: TGTGCCATCAGTGGGGGCCTAGCGGGAGCGGATGAGCAGTTCTTC.

The genes are TRBV5-1 and TRBJ2-2, with D possibly being TRBD2 (5 bases). From germline, CDR1 is SGHRS and CDR2 YFSETQ. The CDR3 contains 16 residues. Trimming pared 2 bases from V and 2 bases from J, leaving 13 bases between. CDR3: CASSFDTGINTGELFF. The CDR3 DNA follows: TGCGCCAGCAGCTTCGATACGGGGATCAACACCGGGGAGCTGTTTTTT. Full variable domain (missing parts from reference TRBV5-1 and TRBJ2-2): KAGVTQTPRYLIKTRGQQVTLSCSPISGHRSVSWYQQTPGQGLQFLFEYFSETQRNKGNFPGRFSGRQFSNSRSEMNVSTLELGDSALYLCASSFDTGINTGELFFGEGSRLTVL.

The V call is TRBV5-1, the J call TRBJ2-7, with 7 bases lining up with TRBD1. Trimming cost V 4 bases and J 3 bases; bases outside gene matches: 4. Germline V gives CDR1 SGHRS, CDR2 YFSETQ. The CDR3 has 13 residues. CDR3 in amino acids: CASSVWDSYEQYF. DNA for the CDR3: TGCGCCAGCAGCGTCTGGGACAGCTACGAGCAGTACTTC.

V is TRBV11-2 and J is TRBJ2-3; perhaps TRBD2 as D (6 bases). The CDR3 consists of 17 residues. V was clipped by 1 base and J by 4 bases, with 18 bases between them. Germline assignment: CDR1 SGHAT and CDR2 FQNNGV. The CDR3 spells CASSLGSWDGGADTQYF. DNA of the CDR3: TGTGCCAGCAGCTTAGGTTCATGGGACGGGGGAGCAGATACGCAGTATTTT.

This rearrangement joins TRBV7-2 to TRBJ2-7; 7 bases agree with TRBD2. V was pared by 1 base and J by 7 bases, with 16 bases of the junction left unmatched. The length of the CDR3 is 17 residues. CDR1 is SGHTA, CDR2 FQGNSA, per germline. The CDR3 protein is CASSLDPVLLAYNEQYF. In nucleotides, the CDR3 is TGTGCCAGCAGCTTAGACCCGGTGTTACTAGCGTACAATGAGCAGTACTTC.

This chain uses TRBV5-1 with TRBJ2-3; D perhaps matches TRBD2 (6 bases). V was trimmed by 1 base and J by 4 bases, leaving 7 bases between them. Per the germline V gene, CDR1 is SGHRS and CDR2 is YFSETQ. CDR3 length: 13 amino acids. Here the CDR3 reads CASSLPSADTQYF. The CDR3, as DNA: TGCGCCAGCAGCTTGCCTAGCGCAGATACGCAGTATTTT. Complete variable domain (other parts from reference TRBV5-1 and TRBJ2-3): KAGVTQTPRYLIKTRGQQVTLSCSPISGHRSVSWYQQTPGQGLQFLFEYFSETQRNKGNFPGRFSGRQFSNSRSEMNVSTLELGDSALYLCASSLPSADTQYFGPGTRLTVL.

This clonotype was seen more than once but under ten times. The V and J genes are TRBV12-5 and TRBJ2-3; D is uncertain. CDR1 is LGHNT and CDR2 is FRNRAP in the germline V gene. V was pared by 3 bases and J by 3 bases, with 10 bases between. This CDR3 contains 14 residues. The CDR3 nucleotides are TGTGCTAGTGGTTTAGGGCAGCTTACAGATACGCAGTATTTT. Protein product: CASGLGQLTDTQYF.

CDR3 DNA: TGTGCCAGCACCCCTGGTGGTCGCCTCACAGATACGCAGTATTTT. This sequence encodes CASTPGGRLTDTQYF. The chain recombines TRBV28 with TRBJ2-3; D unclear. The V and J ends lost 7 bases and 2 bases respectively, with 16 bases between them. This CDR3 is built from 15 residues. Germline-derived CDR1 and CDR2 are MDHEN and SYDVKM.

This clonotype appeared once. The chain links TRBV4-1 to TRBJ2-1; no reliable D call. The germline CDR1 and CDR2 sequences are MGHRA and YSYEKL. The CDR3 is made up of 15 amino acids. The V end was cut by 4 bases, the J end by 0 bases, with 10 bases between. The CDR3 nucleotides are TGCGCCAGCAGCCCCCTCCAGAGCTCCTACAATGAGCAGTTCTTC. It yields the protein CASSPLQSSYNEQFF.

The chain has TRBV6-2 or TRBV6-3 and TRBJ2-3, with 8 bases identical to TRBD2. V lost 7 bases, J lost 8 bases, and 17 bases stayed unmatched. Germline lookup yields CDR1 MNHEY and CDR2 SVGEGT. This CDR3 has 16 amino acids. CDR3: CASKPGGEFSIGTQYF. The CDR3 coding sequence is TGTGCCAGCAAACCGGGAGGGGAGTTTTCTATTGGTACGCAGTATTTT.

The chain uses TRBV5-1 and TRBJ1-6; no clear D. The CDR3 runs to 13 residues. Trimming took off 3 bases at V and 7 bases at J, with 8 bases between the two ends. CDR1 SGHRS and CDR2 YFSETQ come from the germline V gene. The CDR3: CASSSVENSPLHF. The CDR3 DNA is TGCGCCAGCAGCTCAGTGGAGAATTCACCCCTCCACTTT.

The chain combines TRBV7-2 with TRBJ2-4, with 7 bases fitting TRBD1. The CDR3 is 16 residues long. CDR1 and CDR2 (germline): SGHTA, FQGNSA. Germline trimming cut 0 bases from V and 13 bases from J; bases unmatched to any gene: 15. CDR3 sequence: CASSLARTGFNNEQYF. The CDR3 nucleotides read TGTGCCAGCAGCTTAGCCCGGACAGGATTCAACAATGAGCAGTACTTC. Filled out from reference TRBV7-2 and TRBJ2-4, the complete variable domain reads GAGVSQSPSNKVTEKGKDVELRCDPISGHTALYWYRQSLGQGLEFLIYFQGNSAPDKSGLPSDRFSAERTGGSVSTLTIQRTQQEDSAVYLCASSLARTGFNNEQYFGAGTRLSVL.

This clonotype was observed a few times. The chain's CDR3 is CATSDLWSGDTQYF. The CDR3 coding sequence is TGTGCCACCAGTGATTTGTGGTCGGGGGATACGCAGTATTTT. The J gene is TRBJ2-3, the V gene TRBV24-1, with D maybe TRBD2 (5 bases). Trimming cost V 0 bases and J 6 bases, with 9 bases left between them. CDR3 length: 14 amino acids. Germline V lookup: CDR1 KGHDR, CDR2 SFDVKD.

Concerning this clonotype itself: The junction departs from germline at one end; a sequencing error may be responsible. The V and J genes are TRBV10-3 and TRBJ2-5; TRBD2 matches 13 bases. The CDR3 sequence is 16 residues long. Germline V CDR1 and CDR2: ENHRY, SYGVKD. CDR3 in DNA: TGTGCCACCAGTGTCCGGACTAGCGGGAGTGGGGATGAGCAGTACTTC. It yields the protein CATSVRTSGSGDEQYF.

The CDR3 loop is CASSVVSGRNGYTF. The CDR3 DNA reads as TGTGCCAGCAGCGTAGTGTCCGGGAGGAACGGCTACACCTTC. The chain is built from TRBV9 and TRBJ1-2; no clear D gene. Trimming took 0 bases from V and 8 from J, leaving 14 bases between them. The CDR3 length is 14 residues. Germline CDR1 reads SGDLS; CDR2 reads YYNGEE.

V gene TRBV20-1 combines with J gene TRBJ2-1; 9 nucleotides align to TRBD1. The DNA matches TRBJ2-7 better at its end, which makes the J call doubtful. CDR3 length: 16 residues. Looked up from germline, CDR1 is DFQATT and CDR2 is SNEGSKA (reference sequence). The DNA for the CDR3 is TGCAGTGCCACCACCGGGACAGGGACCGGCTACAATGAGCAGTACTTC. Protein: CSATTGTGTGYNEQYF.

In DNA form, the CDR3 reads TGTGCCAGCAGCGATGACAGGGGAGGAGGCTACACCTTC. As protein: CASSDDRGGGYTF. V usage is TRBV6-1 and J usage is TRBJ1-2, with 8 bases aligning to TRBD1. The CDR3 runs to 13 residues. Germline V CDR1 and CDR2: MNHNS, SASEGT. V lost 6 bases to trimming and J lost 8 bases; unmatched junction nucleotides: 8.

The count of this clonotype is one. The CDR3 coding sequence is TGTGCCAGCAGCTTGAGGCAACCTCTAGTAGACTCCGGGGAGCTGTTTTTT. It encodes CASSLRQPLVDSGELFF. V is TRBV5-4 and J is TRBJ2-2; the D is unclear. Per the germline V gene, CDR1 is SGHNT and CDR2 is YYREEE (reference sequence). V was pared by 1 base and J by 6 bases, with 19 bases between. CDR3 length: 17 amino acids. The full variable domain, with the rest looked up from reference TRBV5-4 and TRBJ2-2, is ETGVTQSPTHLIKTRGQQVTLRCSSQSGHNTVSWYQQALGQGPQFIFQYYREEENGRGNFPPRFSGLQFPNYSSELNVNALELDDSALYLCASSLRQPLVDSGELFFGEGSRLTVL.

This clonotype was seen a few times. At one boundary the junction diverges from the germline segment, which might be a read error. The CDR3 region has the DNA TGTGCCGTCAGTGAGTCGCAGGGGGTTCGGGCCCAGTACTTC. Its translation is CAVSESQGVRAQYF. The chain combines TRBV10-3 with TRBJ2-5, with 7 bases fitting TRBD1. Germline V CDR1 and CDR2: ENHRY, SYGVKD. The CDR3 totals 14 residues.